This T cell receptor (beta chain) was sequenced in a study of shared clonotypes between healthy human individuals. The assay was immunoSEQ multiplex PCR, and TCRdb's table has in-frame clones only and misses some. Among around 340,000 clones listed, around 79% were seen once. With 2 bases removed from V and 2 bases from J, the gap between germline ends came to 15 bases. This CDR3 region has 16 residues. Germline loops: CDR1 SGHVS, CDR2 FQNEAQ. Whole-study results and caveats: Among several donors, roughly 5% of naive CD4 clonotypes were found in common. Generally, naive subsets came out with larger estimated richness than memory subsets.

Adult Caucasians living in Nashville, Tennessee made up all of the donors. Memory CD4+ cells were the fraction left after CD45RA+ naive selection. Comment on this clone: As yet, its antigen is unknown.

The source of this sequence is a man younger than 45 in good health. Sequenced: memory CD4+ T cells sorted from blood. Subset reported: CD45RA-negative fraction. V and J are TRBV7-8 and TRBJ1-1; D not certain. CDR3 residues: CASSLMSAETNTEAFF. The CDR3 DNA sequence: TGTGCCAGCAGCTTAATGTCTGCGGAGACTAACACTGAAGCTTTCTTT.